The 19 T cell receptor beta chains below were found in one sample sequenced in a study of beta chain features in type 1 diabetes (dated by TCRdb to the late 2010s). What the authors observed across the whole study: In all four CD4+ subsets, TCRB CDR3 length was moderately but significantly shorter in type 1 diabetes patients.

For these TCRs, the target antigens are not known. Library construction relied on the immunoSEQ multiplex PCR assay. All of the isolated RNA was reverse transcribed with the High Capacity cDNA Reverse Transcription Kit, so expressed TCRB transcripts were sequenced. TCRdb took this table from immuneACCESS and kept in-frame rearrangements with V and J called. Such tables lack part of the clones; where checked against another copy, unresolved V genes explain under half of the gap, and the rest is unexplained. For this sample there are 140,000 or so clones; about 12% appear just once. The ten largest make up under 1.5% of the sample. Sequencing input: central memory CD4+ T cells from blood. The source is a man younger than 35 with type 1 diabetes.

This chain connects TRBV28 to TRBJ1-1; D possibly corresponds to TRBD1 (6 bases). The V end lost 6 bases, the J end lost 5 bases, and 13 bases lay between the germline ends. The CDR3 covers 13 residues. Germline CDR1 reads MDHEN; CDR2 reads SYDVKM. The CDR3 spells CASRTGSGTEAFF. The CDR3 nucleotides are TGTGCCAGCAGAACAGGGAGCGGGACTGAAGCTTTCTTT.

This clone was found a few times. V is TRBV30 and J is TRBJ1-1; 10 bases are shared with TRBD1. The germline V gene encodes CDR1 GTSNPN and CDR2 SVGIG (reference sequence). V lost 2 bases, J lost 4 bases, and 1 base stayed unmatched. The CDR3 is 13 amino acids. The CDR3 bases are TGTGCCTGGAGTAGGACAGGGGGCACTGAAGCTTTCTTT. Translation: CAWSRTGGTEAFF.

The rearrangement joins TRBV7-9 to TRBJ1-1; tentative D call: TRBD1 (5 bases). Trimming removed 3 bases from V and 0 bases from J, with 8 bases in between. The CDR3 runs to 14 residues. CDR1 SEHNR and CDR2 FQNEAQ come from the germline V gene (reference sequence). CDR3 in amino acids: CASSLKQVNTEAFF. The CDR3 region has the DNA TGTGCCAGCAGCTTGAAACAGGTGAACACTGAAGCTTTCTTT.

The chain recombines TRBV4-2 with TRBJ1-1, with D possibly TRBD1 on 6 matching bases. Trimming took off 2 bases at V and 1 base at J, with 14 bases between the two ends. This CDR3 contains 16 residues. CDR1 is LGHNA, CDR2 YNFKEQ, per germline. CDR3 sequence reads: CASSQPQGSANTEAFF. The DNA of the CDR3 is TGTGCCAGCAGCCAACCTCAGGGGTCGGCGAACACTGAAGCTTTCTTT.

The rearrangement uses TRBV29-1 and TRBJ1-5; D remains unclear. The CDR3 runs 13 residues. The V gene lost 2 bases and the J gene lost 3 bases, with 8 bases spanning the gap. Germline lookup yields CDR1 SQVTM and CDR2 ANQGSEA. The chain's CDR3 is CSVESDPNQPQHF. The CDR3 region has the DNA TGCAGCGTTGAATCCGATCCCAATCAGCCCCAGCATTTT.

This chain connects TRBV7-9 to TRBJ2-7, with D unclear. Trimming cost V 5 bases and J 3 bases, with 11 bases left between them. This CDR3 is 13 amino acids long. CDR1 SEHNR and CDR2 FQNEAQ come from the germline V gene (reference sequence). CDR3 loop: CASSLGPGYEQYF. The CDR3 nucleotides read TGTGCCAGCAGCCTAGGACCAGGCTACGAGCAGTACTTC.

This clone showed up many times. The J gene is TRBJ1-1, the V gene TRBV23-1, with D maybe TRBD1 (5 bases). TRBV23-1 is an open reading frame, and its role is uncertain. The CDR3 runs 14 residues. Trimming left V 2 bases short and J 8 bases short, with 15 bases between. In DNA form, the CDR3 reads TGCGCCAGCAGTCAACCACAGGCAAAGGTGGAAGCTTTCTTT. This gives the protein CASSQPQAKVEAFF.

This clone came up a few times. The J gene is TRBJ2-7, the V gene TRBV30; 11 bases match TRBD2. V gave up 5 bases and J gave up 4 bases; unmatched junction bases: 4. The CDR3 has 13 amino acids. CDR1 is GTSNPN and CDR2 is SVGIG in the germline V gene (reference sequence). DNA for the CDR3: TGTGCCTGGGATGGGACTAGCGGATACGAGCAGTACTTC. This encodes CAWDGTSGYEQYF.

This clone was seen only once. The chain has TRBV28 and TRBJ1-5; D remains unclear. The V gene's germline CDR1 is MDHEN and CDR2 SYDVKM. The CDR3 runs to 12 residues. Trimming took off 3 bases at V and 6 bases at J, with 6 bases between the two ends. The CDR3 region has the DNA TGTGCCAGCAGTTTTGGGAGTCAGCCCCAGCATTTT. This codes for CASSFGSQPQHF.

This clone was detected a few times. J is TRBJ2-1 and V is TRBV10-2; the D is unclear. Germline CDR1 WSHSY, CDR2 SAAADI. Trimming left V 3 bases short and J 4 bases short, with 10 bases between. The CDR3 is 14 amino acids. CDR3 nucleotide sequence: TGCGCCAGCAGTGAAAATCCCAATTACAATGAGCAGTTCTTC. It encodes CASSENPNYNEQFF.

The rearrangement links TRBV28 to TRBJ1-5, with D unclear. Germline V CDR1 and CDR2: MDHEN, SYDVKM. CDR3 length: 19 amino acids. Trimming cost V 5 bases and J 2 bases, with 25 bases left between them. The chain's CDR3 is CASSRSFGGLDSGNQPQHF. In nucleotides, the CDR3 is TGTGCCAGCAGTAGATCCTTTGGCGGATTGGATTCTGGCAATCAGCCCCAGCATTTT.

At least ten counts were recorded for this clone. V usage is TRBV15 and J usage is TRBJ2-7; TRBD1 aligns across 8 bases. V lost 0 bases and J lost 3; bases outside the gene matches: 10. This CDR3 region has 17 residues. Germline V gives CDR1 LNHNV, CDR2 YYDKDF (reference sequence). DNA for the CDR3: TGTGCCACCAGCAGAGATGTCTACAGGGGGGTTGGCTACGAGCAGTACTTC. This translates into CATSRDVYRGVGYEQYF.

The V call is TRBV4-2, the J call TRBJ1-2; possible D gene TRBD1, 5 bases. Germline CDR1 is LGHNA and CDR2 is YNFKEQ. The CDR3 is made up of 15 amino acids. V gave up 0 bases and J gave up 8 bases, with 16 bases separating them. Here the CDR3 DNA reads TGTGCCAGCAGCCAAGATGGGCAGGGATTAGTCGGCTACACCTTC. It is translated as CASSQDGQGLVGYTF.

This clone was observed a few times. The chain combines TRBV11-3 with TRBJ2-1; a possible D gene is TRBD2 (5 bases). Germline CDR1 SGHNT, CDR2 YENEEA. The CDR3 extends over 15 amino acids. V was trimmed by 2 bases and J by 5 bases, leaving 13 bases between them. The CDR3 bases are TGTGCCAGCAGCTTACATGGGGAGTCTCACAATGAGCAGTTCTTC. It codes for CASSLHGESHNEQFF.

This clone was seen a few times. For the CDR3, the DNA is TGTGCCCTATCCACAGATACGCAGTATTTT. This translates into CALSTDTQYF. The rearrangement links TRBV6-5 to TRBJ2-3, with D unresolved. This CDR3 is 10 amino acids long. Trimming took off 11 bases at V and 2 bases at J, with 5 bases between the two ends. Germline CDR1 and CDR2: MNHEY and SVGAGI.

This clone has more than one count but fewer than ten. The CDR3 reads CASNLAGGPTDTQYF. The DNA of the CDR3 is TGTGCCAGCAACCTAGCGGGGGGGCCGACAGATACGCAGTATTTT. The chain recombines TRBV5-6 with TRBJ2-3; TRBD2 aligns across 12 bases. The CDR3 runs 15 residues. CDR1 and CDR2 (germline): SGHDT, YYEEEE. Losses at the gene ends were 6 bases for V and 3 bases for J; bases not matched to a gene: 5. The full variable domain, rest sourced from reference TRBV5-6 and TRBJ2-3, is DAGVTQSPTHLIKTRGQQVTLRCSPKSGHDTVSWYQQALGQGPQFIFQYYEEEERQRGNFPDRFSGHQFPNYSSELNVNALLLGDSALYLCASNLAGGPTDTQYFGPGTRLTVL.

The V call is TRBV6-1, the J call TRBJ2-5, with D hard to call. Germline loops: CDR1 MNHNS, CDR2 SASEGT. V dropped 6 bases and J dropped 2 bases, with 10 bases sitting between them. The CDR3 is 13 residues long. The CDR3 sequence: CASREFGQETQYF. CDR3 nucleotides: TGTGCCAGCAGGGAGTTTGGGCAAGAGACCCAGTACTTC.

The table lists this clone with many counts. CDR3 in amino acids: CASSKTGLQETQYF. The DNA of the CDR3 is TGTGCCAGCTCCAAGACAGGCCTGCAAGAGACCCAGTACTTC. The chain has TRBV6-5 and TRBJ2-5, with D perhaps TRBD1 (6 bases). V lost 8 bases, J lost 2 bases, and 15 bases lay in between. The CDR3 runs to 14 residues. Germline CDR1 MNHEY, CDR2 SVGAGI.

In its sample, this clone was seen many times. The chain links TRBV6-1 to TRBJ2-2, with 8 nucleotides matching TRBD2. Germline V lookup: CDR1 MNHNS, CDR2 SASEGT. The CDR3 contains 16 residues. V was clipped by 3 bases and J by 2 bases; unmatched bases: 5. CDR3 sequence: CASSDGGLANTGELFF. CDR3 sequence (DNA): TGTGCCAGCAGTGACGGAGGACTAGCCAACACCGGGGAGCTGTTTTTT.